Following are 32 T cell receptor beta chains from one sample sequenced in a study of T cell repertoires in cytomegalovirus infection. TCRdb ran MiXCR on the reads and lists one entry per CDR3 protein. The sample yields about 200,000 distinct CDR3 sequences, more than 9% seen once. Material for sequencing was PBMCs. These receptors were taken from a human donor in good health (CMV status not recorded). Some clones in this sample may be carry-over from other donors' samples.

The chain recombines TRBV7-9 with TRBJ2-1, with a tentative D call TRBD1 (6 bases). V was trimmed by 7 bases and J by 9 bases, leaving 25 bases between them. The CDR3 extends over 16 amino acids. The germline V gene encodes CDR1 SEHNR and CDR2 FQNEAQ (reference sequence). The CDR3 bases are TGTGCCAGCATCGACCTAGGGGGAACGAGGGGCGGTGAGCAGTTCTTC. It specifies CASIDLGGTRGGEQFF. Full variable domain (outside the CDR3, taken from reference TRBV7-9 and TRBJ2-1): DTGVSQNPRHKITKRGQNVTFRCDPISEHNRLYWYRQTLGQGPEFLTYFQNEAQLEKSRLLSDRFSAERPKGSFSTLEIQRTEQGDSAMYLCASIDLGGTRGGEQFFGPGTRLTVL.

The genes are TRBV9 and TRBJ2-3; 8 nucleotides align to TRBD2. This CDR3 is 16 amino acids long. Germline CDR1 and CDR2: SGDLS and YYNGEE. V lost 0 bases to trimming and J lost 0 bases; unmatched junction nucleotides: 3. CDR3 amino acids: CASSVDGGRSTDTQYF. DNA for the CDR3: TGTGCCAGCAGCGTAGATGGCGGGAGGAGCACAGATACGCAGTATTTT. The variable domain in full, with the rest retrieved from reference TRBV9 and TRBJ2-3, is DSGVTQTPKHLITATGQRVTLRCSPRSGDLSVYWYQQSLDQGLQFLIQYYNGEERAKGNILERFSAQQFPDLHSELNLSSLELGDSALYFCASSVDGGRSTDTQYFGPGTRLTVL.

Comment on this clonotype: This sequence may be a read error, since a much larger clone differs from it by one base. The genes are TRBV6-2 or TRBV6-3 and TRBJ1-4; D gene ambiguous. CDR1 MNHEY and CDR2 SVGEGT come from the germline V gene. This CDR3 is built from 16 residues. The CDR3 sequence: CASTLGGFSTKEKLFF. CDR3 sequence (DNA): TGTGCCAGCACCTTAGGAGGATTTTCAACTAAAGAAAAACTGTTTTTT.

This clonotype was recorded many times. The genes are TRBV6-2 or TRBV6-3 and TRBJ2-1; D ambiguous. In germline, CDR1 is MNHEY, CDR2 SVGEGT. V dropped 4 bases and J dropped 8 bases, with 15 bases sitting between them. There are 14 residues in the CDR3. CDR3 nucleotide sequence: TGTGCCAGCAGTTCCTCCGGGCGTCGGGATGAGCAGTTCTTC. It encodes CASSSSGRRDEQFF.

As for this clonotype: With a much larger clone just one base away, this may be a read error. The genes are TRBV6-2 or TRBV6-3 and TRBJ2-3; 10 nucleotides align to TRBD1. The CDR3 has 17 residues. CDR1 is MNHEY and CDR2 is SVGEGT in the germline V gene. The CDR3: CAGSSGAGTGGTDTQYF. The CDR3 DNA reads as TGTGCCGGCAGTTCCGGGGCCGGGACAGGGGGCACAGATACGCAGTATTTT.

This clonotype has at least ten counts. The J gene is TRBJ1-1, the V gene TRBV27; the D is unclear. V dropped 3 bases and J dropped 0 bases, with 5 bases sitting between them. Germline loops: CDR1 MNHEY, CDR2 SMNVEV (reference sequence). The CDR3 extends over 13 amino acids. This chain's CDR3 is CASSLKVNTEAFF. For the CDR3, the DNA is TGTGCCAGCAGTTTGAAGGTGAACACTGAAGCTTTCTTT.

This clonotype was detected many times. The chain couples TRBV7-2 to TRBJ2-7, with 8 positions matching TRBD1. Germline CDR1 is SGHTA and CDR2 is FQGNSA. This CDR3 contains 14 residues. With 5 bases clipped from V and 2 bases from J, the junction kept 5 bases outside the gene matches. The CDR3 bases are TGTGCCAGCAGCACCCGACAGGGGACCTACGAGCAGTACTTC. This translates into CASSTRQGTYEQYF.

A few counts support this clonotype. The chain has TRBV14 and TRBJ1-6; D is unresolved. Trimming took off 7 bases at V and 8 bases at J, with 15 bases between the two ends. Germline V gene data show CDR1 as SGHDN and CDR2 as FVKESK. The CDR3 has 14 amino acids. The CDR3 DNA follows: TGTGCCAGCACCCTCGGAGGACTTGATTCACCCCTCCACTTT. Its protein product is CASTLGGLDSPLHF.

The chain couples TRBV19 to TRBJ1-5; possibly TRBD1 for D (5 bases). From germline, CDR1 is LNHDA and CDR2 SQIVND (reference sequence). V was cut by 3 bases and J by 4 bases, with 16 bases left in between. CDR3 length: 16 amino acids. The CDR3 protein is CASSMDRPDRNQPQHF. The CDR3 region has the DNA TGTGCCAGTAGTATGGACCGGCCCGACAGAAATCAGCCCCAGCATTTT.

This clonotype came up a few times. The chain joins TRBV11-2 to TRBJ2-1; TRBD2 agrees at 11 bases. The germline V gene has CDR1 SGHAT and CDR2 FQNNGV. This CDR3 spans 16 amino acids. With 5 bases clipped from V and 2 bases from J, the junction kept 5 bases outside the gene matches. The CDR3 protein is CASSPSGLAAYNEQFF. CDR3 in DNA: TGTGCCAGCAGCCCCTCGGGACTAGCGGCCTACAATGAGCAGTTCTTC.

The rearrangement links TRBV28 to TRBJ1-6, with TRBD1 matching over 7 bases. This CDR3 is 17 amino acids long. CDR1 is MDHEN and CDR2 is SYDVKM in the germline V gene. J gave up 9 bases and V 0 bases, and 11 bases lay outside the gene matches. In DNA, the CDR3 is TGTGCCAGCAGTTTATGGCAGGGGGAGGGAGTGCGTTCACCCCTCCACTTT. Translation gives CASSLWQGEGVRSPLHF.

This clonotype was detected only a few times. The V call is TRBV19, the J call TRBJ2-3; the D gene is possibly TRBD1 (5 bases). This CDR3 is built from 14 residues. From germline, CDR1 is LNHDA and CDR2 SQIVND (reference sequence). V was shortened by 5 bases and J by 2 bases, with 11 bases between the two germline ends. The CDR3 DNA sequence: TGTGCCAGTAGTTGGAAGGGGTACACAGATACGCAGTATTTT. It specifies CASSWKGYTDTQYF.

This clonotype was seen repeatedly, ten times or more. The DNA for the CDR3 is TGTGCCAGCAGTTACTCGAAGATCAGGGGGAACACCGGGGAGCTGTTTTTT. Its translation: CASSYSKIRGNTGELFF. The chain joins TRBV6-2 or TRBV6-3 to TRBJ2-2; a weak D match, TRBD1 (6 bases). The CDR3 spans 17 residues. Trimming took off 0 bases at V and 1 base at J, with 12 bases between the two ends. Germline loops: CDR1 MNHEY, CDR2 SVGEGT.

The rearrangement links TRBV5-3 to TRBJ1-5; 7 bases fit TRBD1. TRBV5-3 is sorted into the ORF group, with uncertain function. The length of the CDR3 is 16 residues. The V segment lost 4 bases and the J segment 4 bases; nucleotides outside the gene matches: 11. The CDR3 reads CARSADPGGENQPQHF. CDR3 in DNA: TGTGCCAGAAGCGCCGATCCAGGGGGAGAAAATCAGCCCCAGCATTTT.

The table lists this clonotype with many counts. The chain uses TRBV5-4 and TRBJ1-4; D is possibly TRBD1 (5 bases). Germline V CDR1 and CDR2: SGHNT, YYREEE (reference sequence). This CDR3 is built from 15 residues. V shed 0 bases and J shed 0 bases, with 6 bases lying between them. The CDR3 reads CASSLGGTTNEKLFF. Written as DNA, the CDR3 is TGTGCCAGCAGCTTGGGGGGGACAACTAATGAAAAACTGTTTTTT.

This clonotype occurred many times. V usage is TRBV7-9 and J usage is TRBJ1-1; D possibly corresponds to TRBD1 (6 bases). Trimming shortened V by 1 base and J by 3 bases, and 12 bases separated the two germline ends. The CDR3 extends over 15 amino acids. Germline V gene sequence: CDR1 SEHNR, CDR2 FQNEAQ (reference sequence). DNA of the CDR3: TGTGCCAGCAGCTTAGAAACAGGGTGGTACACTGAAGCTTTCTTT. Its protein product is CASSLETGWYTEAFF. The whole variable domain, remainder taken from reference TRBV7-9 and TRBJ1-1, is DTGVSQNPRHKITKRGQNVTFRCDPISEHNRLYWYRQTLGQGPEFLTYFQNEAQLEKSRLLSDRFSAERPKGSFSTLEIQRTEQGDSAMYLCASSLETGWYTEAFFGQGTRLTVV.

This clonotype occurred many times. The chain is built from TRBV12-3 or TRBV12-4 and TRBJ2-3; a possible D gene is TRBD2 (5 bases). The CDR3 sequence is 14 residues long. The V end was cut by 2 bases, the J end by 2 bases, with 8 bases between. In nucleotides, the CDR3 is TGTGCCAGCAGTTTACAAGCGGCCACAGATACGCAGTATTTT. This gives the protein CASSLQAATDTQYF.

This clonotype has more than one count but fewer than ten. The CDR3 sequence: CASSFPRDQPQHF. The CDR3 DNA reads TGTGCCAGCAGTTTCCCCAGGGATCAGCCCCAGCATTTT. The chain joins TRBV28 to TRBJ1-5; D perhaps matches TRBD1 (5 bases). V dropped 3 bases and J dropped 5 bases, with 8 bases sitting between them. Germline CDR1 reads MDHEN; CDR2 reads SYDVKM. The CDR3 has 13 amino acids.

This clonotype came up many times. This sequence joins TRBV7-2 and TRBJ1-1; tentative D call: TRBD1 (5 bases). Trimming left V 6 bases short and J 5 bases short, with 16 bases between. CDR1 and CDR2 (germline): SGHTA, FQGNSA. This CDR3 is 14 amino acids long. For the CDR3, the DNA is TGTGCCAGCAGAAATTTGAGGCAGGGAACTGAAGCTTTCTTT. Protein sequence: CASRNLRQGTEAFF.

CDR3 sequence (DNA): TGCAGTGCCAGCCTAGCGGGGACGAACACCGGGGAGCTGTTTTTT. It encodes CSASLAGTNTGELFF. The chain recombines TRBV20-1 with TRBJ2-2; 9 bases line up with TRBD2. The CDR3 totals 15 residues. The germline V gene encodes CDR1 DFQATT and CDR2 SNEGSKA (reference sequence). The V and J ends lost 6 bases and 0 bases, in that order; junction bases with no gene match: 5.

The chain joins TRBV28 to TRBJ1-2; a weak D match, TRBD1 (6 bases). Deletions cut 6 bases from V and 8 bases from J, with 13 bases between. Germline CDR1 reads MDHEN; CDR2 reads SYDVKM. The CDR3 is 12 residues long. CDR3 DNA: TGTGCCAGCAGAGTTGAAGGGGGAGGCTACACCTTC. Translating it yields CASRVEGGGYTF.

This clonotype was seen at least ten times. The chain carries TRBV6-2 or TRBV6-3 and TRBJ2-7; no clear D gene. V was shortened by 0 bases and J by 6 bases, with 9 bases between the two germline ends. CDR1 MNHEY and CDR2 SVGEGT come from the germline V gene. The CDR3 length is 13 residues. The CDR3 DNA follows: TGTGCCAGCAGTTACTCGTGGCAGACCGAGCAGTACTTC. It codes for CASSYSWQTEQYF.

This clonotype was counted only a few times. A junction end diverges from the germline sequence, so it may reflect a read error. This sequence joins TRBV20-1 and TRBJ1-5, with D possibly matching TRBD1 (6 bases). Germline V gene sequence: CDR1 DFQATT, CDR2 SNEGSKA (reference sequence). This CDR3 spans 14 amino acids. CDR3 sequence: CSARDRNSIGPQHF. The CDR3 DNA is TGCAGTGCCAGAGACAGGAACTCTATCGGGCCCCAGCATTTT.

In this sample, this clonotype turned up many times. V usage is TRBV6-2 or TRBV6-3 and J usage is TRBJ2-7; tentative D call: TRBD2 (6 bases). CDR1 is MNHEY, CDR2 SVGEGT, per germline. The CDR3 loop spans 13 amino acids. Trimming pared 0 bases from V and 5 bases from J, leaving 8 bases between. The CDR3 loop is CASSYSGGNEQYF. The CDR3 DNA sequence: TGTGCCAGCAGTTACTCAGGAGGGAACGAGCAGTACTTC.

This clonotype was seen at least ten times. This chain joins TRBV7-8 and TRBJ2-1; D is ambiguous. The CDR3 covers 14 residues. Trimming left V 5 bases short and J 4 bases short, with 12 bases between. Germline V gene data show CDR1 as SGHVS and CDR2 as FQNEAQ. The CDR3 sequence is CASSRAESYNEQFF. As DNA, the CDR3 is TGTGCCAGCAGCAGGGCGGAGAGTTACAATGAGCAGTTCTTC.

The genes are TRBV14 and TRBJ1-1; the D gene is possibly TRBD1 (5 bases). Germline CDR1 reads SGHDN; CDR2 reads FVKESK. Between the trimmed V and J ends, which lost 4 bases and 1 base, there was a span of 13 bases. This CDR3 spans 15 amino acids. The CDR3 nucleotides read TGTGCCAGCAGCCGTTTCGGGGGTGGGAACACTGAAGCTTTCTTT. Translation gives CASSRFGGGNTEAFF.

This clonotype has a handful of counts. A single base separates this from a much larger clone, so it may be a read error. The V gene is TRBV28, the J gene TRBJ2-1; D is unresolved. The CDR3 contains 10 residues. Trimming pared 6 bases from V and 5 bases from J, leaving 2 bases between. Germline V CDR1 and CDR2: MDHEN, SYDVKM. CDR3 region: CASSDNEQFF. DNA for the CDR3: TGTGCCAGCAGCGACAATGAGCAGTTCTTC.

Many counts were recorded for this clonotype. The rearrangement joins TRBV7-2 to TRBJ1-5, with 10 bases fitting TRBD1. CDR1 and CDR2 (germline): SGHTA, FQGNSA. The junction had 5 bases not matched to a gene; V was cut back by 4 bases and J by 5 bases. The CDR3 totals 15 residues. CDR3: CASSYRDRGDQPQHF. CDR3 DNA sequence: TGTGCCAGCAGCTACCGGGACAGGGGTGATCAGCCCCAGCATTTT.

This clonotype has only a few counts. The chain employs TRBV19 and TRBJ2-1, with TRBD2 matching over 7 bases. Germline lookup yields CDR1 LNHDA and CDR2 SQIVND (reference sequence). CDR3 length equals 12 residues. After removal of 7 bases from V and 7 bases from J, the junction contained 4 bases not matched to a gene. In DNA form, the CDR3 reads TGTGCCAGTATAGGAGCGGGGAATGAGCAGTTCTTC. Its translation is CASIGAGNEQFF.

This clonotype occurred many times. CDR3 nucleotide sequence: TGTGCCAGCAGCTTAGGGCATTCCGGGACACTTATTGAAGCTTTCTTT. Amino acids: CASSLGHSGTLIEAFF. The rearrangement links TRBV7-9 to TRBJ1-1; maybe TRBD1 (6 bases). The CDR3 runs 16 residues. Germline V gives CDR1 SEHNR, CDR2 FQNEAQ (reference sequence). Between the trimmed V and J ends, which lost 1 base and 7 bases, there was a span of 19 bases.

This sequence joins TRBV28 and TRBJ2-7; 8 bases fit TRBD2. The CDR3 length is 16 residues. The junction had 13 bases not matched to a gene; V was cut back by 5 bases and J by 4 bases. Germline loops: CDR1 MDHEN, CDR2 SYDVKM. The CDR3 coding sequence is TGTGCCAGCAGTGCTATGGTTGTAGCGGGATCATACGAGCAGTACTTC. Translated: CASSAMVVAGSYEQYF. The complete variable domain, with remaining parts taken from reference TRBV28 and TRBJ2-7, reads DVKVTQSSRYLVKRTGEKVFLECVQDMDHENMFWYRQDPGLGLRLIYFSYDVKMKEKGDIPEGYSVSREKKERFSLILESASTNQTSMYLCASSAMVVAGSYEQYFGPGTRLTVT.

This clonotype was counted ten times or more. The chain is built from TRBV11-2 and TRBJ2-1; the match to TRBD1 covers 10 bases. Germline CDR1 reads SGHAT; CDR2 reads FQNNGV. V shed 5 bases, J shed 0 bases, and the junction held 13 bases outside the gene matches. The CDR3 contains 19 residues. Here the CDR3 reads CASSREPGTGVYSYNEQFF. The CDR3 DNA is TGTGCCAGCAGCCGAGAGCCGGGGACAGGGGTATACTCCTACAATGAGCAGTTCTTC.